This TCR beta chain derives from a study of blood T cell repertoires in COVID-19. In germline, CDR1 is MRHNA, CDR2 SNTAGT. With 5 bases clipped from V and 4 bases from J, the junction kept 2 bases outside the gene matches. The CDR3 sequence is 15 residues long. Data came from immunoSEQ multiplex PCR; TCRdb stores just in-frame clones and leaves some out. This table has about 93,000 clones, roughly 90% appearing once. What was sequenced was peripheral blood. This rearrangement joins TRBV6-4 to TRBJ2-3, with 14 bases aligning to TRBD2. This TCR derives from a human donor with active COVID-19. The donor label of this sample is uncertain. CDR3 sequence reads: CASSRLAGGPDTQYF. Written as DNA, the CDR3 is TGTGCCAGCAGTCGACTAGCGGGGGGGCCAGATACGCAGTATTTT.